This passage covers 7 T cell receptor beta chains from one sample sequenced in a study of blood T cell repertoires in COVID-19. The method was immunoSEQ multiplex PCR; TCRdb's version includes in-frame clones alone and lacks a portion of them. The sample has more than 200,000 clones; roughly 88% are singletons. The specimen sequenced was peripheral blood. Source of these receptors: an older man with acute or convalescent COVID-19.

The V gene is TRBV5-1, the J gene TRBJ1-2, with 8 bases lining up with TRBD1. This CDR3 has 15 residues. V lost 3 bases and J lost 8; bases outside the gene matches: 12. From germline, CDR1 is SGHRS and CDR2 YFSETQ. CDR3 sequence reads: CASSSPDRGVYGYTF. The CDR3 DNA is TGCGCCAGCAGCTCCCCCGACAGGGGAGTATACGGCTACACCTTC.

The gene calls are TRBV5-1 and TRBJ2-3; 10 bases map to TRBD2. The germline V gene has CDR1 SGHRS and CDR2 YFSETQ. Unmatched junction bases numbered 3, after V lost 2 bases and J lost 0 bases. The CDR3 is made up of 16 amino acids. The CDR3 DNA reads as TGCGCCAGCAGCTTTGGACTAGCGGAAAGCACAGATACGCAGTATTTT. Translating it yields CASSFGLAESTDTQYF. The full variable domain, in which reference TRBV5-1 and TRBJ2-3 provide the parts outside the CDR3, is KAGVTQTPRYLIKTRGQQVTLSCSPISGHRSVSWYQQTPGQGLQFLFEYFSETQRNKGNFPGRFSGRQFSNSRSEMNVSTLELGDSALYLCASSFGLAESTDTQYFGPGTRLTVL.

The DNA for the CDR3 is TGTGCTAGTGGTTTGGACCGGGGGACCCAGTACTTC. Residues: CASGLDRGTQYF. The chain employs TRBV12-5 and TRBJ2-5; a weak D match, TRBD2 (5 bases). The CDR3 length is 12 residues. V dropped 1 base and J dropped 7 bases, with 7 bases sitting between them. CDR1 and CDR2 from the germline V gene are LGHNT and FRNRAP.

This clone came up once. V gene TRBV14 combines with J gene TRBJ1-2, with TRBD1 identical over 7 bases. Germline CDR1 and CDR2: SGHDN and FVKESK. The CDR3 contains 17 residues. The trim removed 6 bases at V and 7 bases at J, leaving 20 bases unmatched. CDR3 DNA: TGTGCCAGCAGGACCGGACTGGGACAGCTTACCTGGAGTGGCTACACCTTC. Amino acid sequence: CASRTGLGQLTWSGYTF.

The chain recombines TRBV6-2 or TRBV6-3 with TRBJ1-6; 7 bases are a match to TRBD1. Germline V gives CDR1 MNHEY, CDR2 SVGEGT. The CDR3 totals 18 residues. J lost 3 bases, V lost 5 bases, and 13 bases had no gene match. This CDR3 reads CASSAYLGGTDYNSPLHF. CDR3 in DNA: TGTGCCAGCAGTGCCTACCTCGGTGGGACAGACTATAATTCACCCCTCCACTTT.

This chain joins TRBV5-1 and TRBJ2-5; TRBD1 is a possible D gene (6 bases). Germline V lookup: CDR1 SGHRS, CDR2 YFSETQ. V dropped 0 bases and J dropped 4 bases, with 10 bases sitting between them. The CDR3 sequence is 14 residues long. For the CDR3, the DNA is TGCGCCAGCAGCTTGGCCCCAGGGGTAGAGACCCAGTACTTC. Its protein is CASSLAPGVETQYF.

The rearrangement joins TRBV3-1 (or the pseudogene TRBV3-2) to TRBJ1-4; D is uncertain. V lost 4 bases and J lost 5, with 5 bases in between. The CDR3 consists of 12 residues. CDR1 and CDR2 (germline): LGHDT, YNNKEL (reference sequence). The CDR3 DNA follows: TGTGCCAGCAGCCCCGTGAATGAAAAACTGTTTTTT. Amino acid sequence: CASSPVNEKLFF.